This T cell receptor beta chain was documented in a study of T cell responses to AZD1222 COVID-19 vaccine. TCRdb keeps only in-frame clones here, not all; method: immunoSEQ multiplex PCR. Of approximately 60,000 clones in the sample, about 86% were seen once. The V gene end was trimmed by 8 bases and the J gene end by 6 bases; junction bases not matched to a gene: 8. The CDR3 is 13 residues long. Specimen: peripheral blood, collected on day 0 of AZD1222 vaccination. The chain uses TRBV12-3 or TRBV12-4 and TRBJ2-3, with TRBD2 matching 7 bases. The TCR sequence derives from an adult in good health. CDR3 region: CASLGGSGDTQYF. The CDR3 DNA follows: TGTGCCAGCTTGGGGGGGAGCGGGGATACGCAGTATTTT.